This TCR beta chain appears in the sequencing data of a study of T-cell reconstitution after alpha-beta-depleted transplantation in children. The study, taken as a whole, reports: At around two months after transplant, the alpha-beta T cells were reportedly derived from several hundred expanded clones that came from non-depleted graft cells.

The length of the CDR3 is 14 residues. In germline, CDR1 is SGHRS, CDR2 YFSETQ. V lost 0 bases and J 2 bases, leaving 6 bases between the germline ends. Library preparation (for TCRbeta) was performed with unique molecular identifiers. In TCRdb, the PCR reads were re-called with MiXCR into one record per CDR3 protein. Among a few hundred thousand distinct CDR3 sequences listed, around 16% were seen once. This clonotype appeared many times. Its antigen is still unknown. The TCR originated in a boy under two years old who had a stem cell transplant for Wiskott-Aldrich syndrome, so the T cells may come from the graft donor. This specimen consisted of PBMCs, mostly from graft donor cells, obtained 360 days after TCRalphabeta/CD19-depleted stem cell transplant. V usage is TRBV5-1 and J usage is TRBJ2-1; D unresolved. CDR3 sequence reads: CASSLGRAYNEQFF. The CDR3 nucleotides are TGCGCCAGCAGCTTGGGTCGGGCCTACAATGAGCAGTTCTTC.